Presented here are 3 T cell receptor beta chains from one specimen sequenced in a study of CD8 T cells in ankylosing spondylitis. Study outcomes and limitations: A TCR beta motif made of about 8 highly homologous variants seemed typical of ankylosing spondylitis blood.

No antigen is known for these receptors. TCRdb redid the calling of the 5' RACE reads with MiXCR, one entry per CDR3 protein. The sample holds around 770,000 distinct CDR3 sequences, about 10% seen once. The sample comprised blood, either unsorted or a sorted T cell fraction (not recorded which). The receptors stem from a male donor with ankylosing spondylitis.

This clonotype was picked up a small number of times. CDR3 DNA: TGTGCCTGGAGTAGGGGGCAGCAAGAGACCCAGTACTTC. It codes for CAWSRGQQETQYF. This chain connects TRBV30 to TRBJ2-5; TRBD1 matches 7 bases. Germline CDR1 reads GTSNPN; CDR2 reads SVGIG (reference sequence). J lost 2 bases, V lost 2 bases, and 2 bases had no gene match. The CDR3 is made up of 13 amino acids.

This clonotype was recorded at least ten times. The chain joins TRBV6-5 to TRBJ2-7, with 8 positions matching TRBD1. The CDR3 totals 14 residues. In germline, CDR1 is MNHEY, CDR2 SVGAGI. Germline trimming cut 6 bases from V and 2 bases from J; bases unmatched to any gene: 6. This chain's CDR3 is CASRYQGAAYEQYF. DNA of the CDR3: TGTGCCAGCAGGTATCAGGGGGCTGCCTACGAGCAGTACTTC.

The rearrangement joins TRBV6-5 to TRBJ2-3; either TRBD1 or TRBD2 may supply D (6 bases each). CDR3 size: 16 residues. The germline V gene encodes CDR1 MNHEY and CDR2 SVGAGI. Deletions cut 0 bases from V and 3 bases from J, with 13 bases between. CDR3 DNA: TGTGCCAGCAGTTACTCGTACGGGGGCGCAACAGATACGCAGTATTTT. Amino acid sequence: CASSYSYGGATDTQYF.